Sequencing of this T cell receptor (beta chain) was carried out in a study of cytomegalovirus exposure and HLA in healthy donors (dated by TCRdb to about 2017). For the wider study: An earlier analysis of 587 of the donors reported over 250 Gb of sequence data and 117 million unique TCR beta sequences obtained from approximately 180 million T cells. Roughly 300 gigabases of sequencing data and roughly 90 million unique TCR sequences were included in an early release covering several hundred HLA-typed donors. Among the roughly 380 genotyped donors, more than 70% belonged to the genetic ancestry cluster associated with self-reported Caucasian donors. The study was designed to test whether signatures of past pathogen exposure could be identified by cataloging public T cell receptors. The study used immunosequencing to profile the T cell repertoires of 670 or so subjects and linked those repertoires to cytomegalovirus serostatus. A separate validation cohort of approximately 120 different subjects was used in addition to the approximately 610-subject first cohort. To predict cytomegalovirus infection status, the study combined high-throughput TCR immunosequencing, statistical association of individual TCRs with disease status, and machine learning. A later analysis re-analyzed previously published TCR beta repertoires from roughly 630 donors and added high-resolution HLA genotyping to study TCR occurrence patterns. Rather than using new phenotypic data, the later analysis identified candidate immune exposures from TCR beta sequences and from how often those sequences occurred across donors. An earlier analysis of several hundred of the donors applied high-throughput TCR beta sequencing to assess whether each TCR beta V gene segment acted as functional or pseudogenic. Donor age, sex, ethnicity and CMV serostatus were collected together with the repertoire data. A later genetic analysis took genome-wide SNP genotypes for about 65% of the 666 donors and used that subset as a discovery cohort. Every repertoire in the discovery cohort had been generated on one and the same sequencing platform. Class I and class II HLA loci were covered by the typing at four-digit resolution. The number of typed donors differed by locus: about 629-640 for A, B, C, DRB1 and DQB1; 500 to 550 for DQA1; approximately 600 for DPA1; and about 450 for DPB1. About five DR-DQ haplotypes were handled as single units for association and clustering, since linkage in the cohort was strong. Among some 400 genotyped donors of the cohort, an average of approximately 250,000 unique TCR beta nucleotide sequences were sequenced per donor, roughly 20% of them non-productive.

Paper-wide results and their limitations: The authors suggested that the approach could potentially be extended to other disease states and immunological phenotypes. The presence/absence analyses assumed that sequencing depth was roughly uniform across donors, and that assumption may not be true. The sequencing pipeline was judged likely to have produced a cluster of highly shared sequence variants as a technical artifact. A further reported finding was that TCR beta sequences accurately predicted the HLA-A and HLA-B alleles for most subjects in the first cohort. Some 15 rarely observed V segments, including chromosome 9 orphons, were excluded from the earlier analysis of just under 600 of the donors because counts were too low. The study gave a list of 150 to 200 TCR beta chains associated with cytomegalovirus. In a later genetic analysis, a missense DCLRE1C variant was associated with V-gene and J-gene trimming of TCR beta chains, and the association was replicated in an independent cohort. Strong co-occurrence of HLA alleles, especially DR and DQ, made assigning TCR associations to individual alleles difficult. Most TCR sequences were observed very rarely across donors, whereas some public TCRs were present in many individuals. In a later analysis, several top co-occurrence clusters were reported to appear linked to parvovirus B19, influenza, CMV and Epstein-Barr virus. In vitro tests confirmed that three of the cytomegalovirus-associated TCR beta chains recognize cytomegalovirus antigens. A later genetic analysis reported fewer N-insertions in productive TCRs among donors in an Asian-associated ancestry cluster than the roughly 700-donor mean. In a later analysis, most CMV-associated TCR beta chains were found to appear HLA-restricted, with HLA associations seemingly driven largely by CMV exposure. Compared with equally common non-associated chains, HLA-associated TCR beta chains in a later analysis were more clonally expanded and had lower generation probabilities. The classifier was reported to diagnose cytomegalovirus status with high specificity and sensitivity in both the original and validation cohorts. Specific HLA alleles were associated with 18,000 or so TCR beta sequences at a false discovery rate of 0.05 in a later analysis. The only immune exposure information available for the cohort was CMV serostatus. An earlier analysis of roughly 570 of the donors showed that most TCR beta V segments appeared in productive rearrangements either about 87% or about 30% of the time, which broadly matched IMGT annotations. Correlated functional status among segregating V segments might reflect linkage disequilibrium, but an unknown experimental factor could not be ruled out. A later analysis found that TCR association rates varied across HLA loci, with DRB1 alleles showing the most associated TCRs and HLA-C alleles the fewest. Because some donors lacked HLA typing at each locus, the association tests relied only on the typed subset. Only TCR beta chains were sequenced in this cohort, and the absence of alpha or paired-chain data limited detectable features.

The library was made by the immunoSEQ multiplex PCR assay. For the multiplex PCR, a mixture combining 60 forward primers for TCR Vbeta segments and 13 reverse primers for TCR Jbeta segments was used. A multiplex PCR assay on genomic DNA amplified the CDR3 region of rearranged TCR beta genes. The amplified TCR beta libraries were sequenced on the Illumina HiSeq System as 87-base-pair reads. In the original analysis: A later analysis counted tens of millions of unique TCR beta chains across the 600 to 850 repertoires, and around 9.9 million of these chains were shared by at least two donors. A nearest-neighbor algorithm error-corrected the raw reads and collapsed the reads into unique sequences, merging closely related sequences to remove PCR and sequencing errors. CDR3 sequences were aligned to IMGT reference sequences to assign V, D and J gene segments. For a sequence to be retained, a match of at least six nucleotides was required to both a V gene segment and a J gene segment. Rearrangements were classified as productive when the CDR3 lacked stop codons and remained in frame with V and J, and all other rearrangements were classified as non-productive. CDR3 was defined by IMGT convention, running from the second conserved V-encoded cysteine to the conserved J-encoded phenylalanine. Sequences without an unambiguous match to a single V gene segment were excluded from the earlier analysis of approximately 560 of the donors. An earlier analysis of 500 to 700 of the donors classified V segments as functional when productive rearrangements were above 56.7% and as segregating when the standard deviation between donors was above 5%. To diagnose cytomegalovirus status from the catalog of TCR beta chain sequences, a statistical classification framework was built. V and J gene assignment, in a later analysis, came from comparing TCR nucleotide sequences with IMGT/GENE-DB human TR gene sequences. In a later analysis, CDR3 sequences and most-parsimonious VDJ recombination scenarios were assigned using the TCRdist pipeline. A later analysis defined each TCR beta chain by its CDR3 amino acid sequence plus V-gene family, and excluded reads lacking a unique V-gene family. In a later analysis, around 600 highly shared, low-generation-probability nucleotide sequences were removed to address suspected cross-contamination and a sequencing artifact. A later analysis calculated a clonal expansion index for each public chain from normalized within-repertoire ranks of inferred template counts. In a later analysis, generation probabilities were computed with a VDJ recombination model fitted to out-of-frame rearrangements, and the resulting probabilities were checked against IGoR. In a later analysis, TCR-TCR, TCR-HLA and TCR-CMV co-occurrence was scored with hypergeometric tests, and a repertoire-size bias correction was applied to TCR pairs. In a later analysis, false discovery rates were estimated by permuting HLA or CMV assignments 20 times. In a later analysis, co-occurring TCRs were grouped using DBSCAN, with TCRdist sequence similarity added in when clustering inside HLA-allele-positive subsets. Repertoires with fewer than 30,000 or more than 120,000 public chains were left out of co-occurrence clustering, as were five repertoires with anomalous nucleotide sharing. The clones in this table, taken by TCRdb from immuneACCESS, are in-frame only. Not every clone is retained; where verified, under half of the shortfall comes from an unresolved V gene, and the cause of the rest is unknown. V, J and clone size reflect that table, while D and trimming were determined from the DNA. This sample holds approximately 200,000 clones; about 75% were observed only once. The top ten clones comprise around 2% of the sample.

With respect to this clone: Its binding antigen is unknown. Per-base qualities were not stored, and no clone one base away is much larger.

The cohort comprised 670 or so healthy bone marrow donors. Cohort members were all nominally healthy when sampled, although unrecorded immune exposures were likely present. The donor tested CMV seronegative, placing the donor among the 352 seronegative members of the cohort. A peripheral blood sample was collected from each donor, and TCR beta sequencing was performed on peripheral blood mononuclear cells. The Qiagen DNeasy Blood Extraction Kit was used to extract genomic DNA from the blood cell samples. The origin of this receptor is a man aged 18 to 30 in good health and CMV-seronegative. Specimen: PBMCs.

The nucleotides read TGCGCCACGAGGCAGGACAGGGGACCTACTTGGTCCTACAATGAGCAGTTCTTC. Its amino acids are CATRQDRGPTWSYNEQFF. The chain couples TRBV5-1 to TRBJ2-1, with 9 central nucleotides matching TRBD1. Reading the germline V gene gives CDR1 SGHRS and CDR2 YFSETQ. The CDR3 measures 18 amino acids from cysteine to phenylalanine. Only the CDR3 part of the read is kept: 54 bases, read in frame from the first base. Trimming accounts for 9 bases at V and 1 base at J, while the number of junction bases matched to no gene is 17. The CDR3, completed at both ends by the reference TRBV5-1 and TRBJ2-1 genes, gives the full variable domain KAGVTQTPRYLIKTRGQQVTLSCSPISGHRSVSWYQQTPGQGLQFLFEYFSETQRNKGNFPGRFSGRQFSNSRSEMNVSTLELGDSALYLCATRQDRGPTWSYNEQFFGPGTRLTVL.